The clone carrying this T cell receptor (beta chain) has a count of ten or more. The antigen is not known. This specimen belongs to a study of neurological immune-mediated disorders. The time point was: longitudinal time-point 2. One entry per CDR3 protein, called by TCRdb with MiXCR from the 5' RACE reads. Altogether some 60,000 distinct CDR3 sequences are present, 9.7% being singletons, with the ten largest covering roughly an eighth. The CDR3 is 14 residues long. Trimming pared 0 bases from V and 0 bases from J, leaving 6 bases between. Germline V gene data show CDR1 as SGHRS and CDR2 as YFSETQ. Study findings and constraints: There were no CDR3 amino acid sequences shared by expanded clones across subjects, a result suggesting private repertoires in all groups.

The chain carries TRBV5-1 and TRBJ2-5; D gene ambiguous. The clonotype originates from a man aged 25-45 years in good health. The material sequenced was PBMCs. The CDR3 here is CASSLGRNQETQYF. The CDR3 DNA is TGCGCCAGCAGCTTGGGCCGAAACCAAGAGACCCAGTACTTC.